Below, 32 T cell receptor beta chains from the same sample are listed, as sequenced in a study of blood T cell repertoires in COVID-19. TCRdb's copy holds only in-frame clones and misses some; the assay was immunoSEQ multiplex PCR. The table shows about 250,000 clones, with roughly nine tenths occurring only once. Sample: peripheral blood. The receptors here all came from a woman aged 60-75 years who had recovered from COVID-19.

The rearrangement joins TRBV7-3 to TRBJ2-7; 11 bases match TRBD1. Germline CDR1 reads SGHTA; CDR2 reads FQGTGA. This CDR3 is 14 amino acids long. The V gene end was trimmed by 3 bases and the J gene end by 5 bases; junction bases not matched to a gene: 3. The CDR3 reads CASSLGTGGNEQYF. CDR3 coding DNA: TGTGCCAGCAGCTTGGGGACAGGGGGTAACGAGCAGTACTTC.

The sample holds one count of this clone. The CDR3 region is CASSQVPGGGTEAFF. CDR3 bases: TGTGCCAGCAGCCAAGTACCGGGGGGTGGCACTGAAGCTTTCTTT. The chain joins TRBV4-2 to TRBJ1-1; tentative D call: TRBD1 (5 bases). Trimming shortened V by 1 base and J by 4 bases, and 13 bases separated the two germline ends. CDR1 and CDR2 (germline): LGHNA, YNFKEQ. The CDR3 totals 15 residues.

The CDR3 DNA sequence: TGTGCCAGCAGCTTCGGGACAGGGGCTTTCTTAGCCAAAAACATTCAGTACTTC. It specifies CASSFGTGAFLAKNIQYF. The chain links TRBV7-9 to TRBJ2-4, with 10 bases fitting TRBD1. The germline V gene has CDR1 SEHNR and CDR2 FQNEAQ (reference sequence). This CDR3 is 18 amino acids long. Trimming removed 3 bases from V and 0 bases from J; junction bases left unmatched: 8.

Only one count was recorded for this clone. The chain couples TRBV6-6 to TRBJ2-1; no definite D call. CDR3 length: 12 amino acids. Germline V gene data show CDR1 as MNHNY and CDR2 as SVGAGI (reference sequence). Trimming removed 0 bases from V and 9 bases from J, with 6 bases in between. CDR3: CASSYSLAEQFF. The CDR3 DNA reads as TGTGCCAGCAGTTACTCGTTGGCTGAGCAGTTCTTC.

The chain carries TRBV2 and TRBJ2-1; 7 bases are shared with TRBD2. The CDR3 contains 12 residues. From germline, CDR1 is SNHLY and CDR2 FYNNEI. Losses at the gene ends were 6 bases for V and 8 bases for J; bases not matched to a gene: 4. Here the CDR3 DNA reads TGTGCCAGCAGCGCAGCGGGGTATGAGCAGTTCTTC. It encodes CASSAAGYEQFF.

This sequence joins TRBV2 and TRBJ2-1, with a tentative D call TRBD2 (6 bases). Trimming shortened V by 3 bases and J by 6 bases, and 15 bases separated the two germline ends. The CDR3 covers 15 residues. Germline V gene lookup returns CDR1 SNHLY and CDR2 FYNNEI. The CDR3: CASSERGLPSNEQFF. CDR3 nucleotides: TGTGCCAGCAGTGAGCGGGGTCTCCCATCCAATGAGCAGTTCTTC.

The chain carries TRBV9 and TRBJ1-2; 7 bases map to TRBD1. Trimming at V came to 3 bases and at J to 8 bases, leaving 13 bases not matched to a gene. The CDR3 contains 15 residues. The V gene's germline CDR1 is SGDLS and CDR2 YYNGEE. Here the CDR3 reads CASSEDTGAEGGYTF. The CDR3 DNA reads TGTGCCAGCAGCGAAGATACAGGGGCCGAGGGCGGCTACACCTTC.

This rearrangement joins TRBV6-6 to TRBJ2-2; TRBD2 matches at 7 bases. Per germline, CDR1 MNHNY and CDR2 SVGAGI (reference sequence). CDR3 length equals 15 residues. With 8 bases clipped from V and 3 bases from J, the junction kept 9 bases outside the gene matches. Here the CDR3 reads CASRDGRRDTGELFF. The CDR3 bases are TGTGCCAGCCGGGACGGGAGGCGGGACACCGGGGAGCTGTTTTTT.

The chain links TRBV7-2 to TRBJ2-7; no definite D call. The CDR3 is 13 amino acids. Trimming cost V 5 bases and J 2 bases, with 10 bases left between them. Germline CDR1 reads SGHTA; CDR2 reads FQGNSA. The CDR3 here is CASSAQTTYEQYF. The CDR3 coding sequence is TGTGCCAGCAGCGCCCAGACAACCTACGAGCAGTACTTC.

In this sample, this clone turned up a few times. V is TRBV7-2 and J is TRBJ2-7; a possible D gene is TRBD2 (5 bases). The CDR3 totals 14 residues. The ends were cut back, 2 bases at V and 6 bases at J, with 14 bases in the middle. Germline lookup yields CDR1 SGHTA and CDR2 FQGNSA. The CDR3: CASSLPGLPREQYF. As DNA, the CDR3 is TGTGCCAGCAGCTTACCCGGACTGCCACGCGAGCAGTACTTC.

The genes are TRBV28 and TRBJ2-1; 13 nucleotides match TRBD2. The CDR3 has 16 residues. V lost 7 bases, J lost 5 bases, and 8 bases stayed unmatched. In germline, CDR1 is MDHEN, CDR2 SYDVKM. This CDR3 reads CASTLLGTSGDNEQFF. The CDR3 DNA sequence: TGTGCCAGCACCCTTCTGGGGACTAGCGGGGACAATGAGCAGTTCTTC.

The rearrangement uses TRBV15 and TRBJ1-5; D is undetermined. The CDR3 runs to 16 residues. Per the germline V gene, CDR1 is LNHNV and CDR2 is YYDKDF (reference sequence). V lost 5 bases and J lost 3, with 17 bases in between. The CDR3 reads CATSVARGGVNQPQHF. The CDR3 bases are TGTGCCACCAGCGTGGCGCGGGGTGGGGTCAATCAGCCCCAGCATTTT.

The chain is built from TRBV6-6 and TRBJ2-3, with a possible D match to TRBD1 (5 bases). The CDR3 contains 16 residues. Trimming left V 2 bases short and J 2 bases short, with 14 bases between. The germline CDR1 and CDR2 sequences are MNHNY and SVGAGI (reference sequence). Written as DNA, the CDR3 is TGTGCCAGCAGTTACGGTAGGGGCCTACCCACAGATACGCAGTATTTT. Translated: CASSYGRGLPTDTQYF.

The chain couples TRBV3-1 (or the pseudogene TRBV3-2) to TRBJ1-5; D not resolved. Germline CDR1 and CDR2: LGHDT and YNNKEL (reference sequence). CDR3 length: 13 amino acids. The germline V and J ends were trimmed by 4 bases and 3 bases, with 7 bases remaining between them. The CDR3 DNA sequence: TGTGCCAGCAGCCCGAGTCCCAATCAGCCCCAGCATTTT. This sequence encodes CASSPSPNQPQHF.

The chain recombines TRBV19 with TRBJ1-2; D is ambiguous. Trimming cost V 7 bases and J 1 base, with 10 bases left between them. The length of the CDR3 is 13 residues. The germline V gene encodes CDR1 LNHDA and CDR2 SQIVND (reference sequence). The chain's CDR3 is CASMLADNYGYTF. As DNA, the CDR3 is TGTGCCAGTATGCTCGCGGATAACTATGGCTACACCTTC. The variable domain in full, completed from reference TRBV19 and TRBJ1-2, reads DGGITQSPKYLFRKEGQNVTLSCEQNLNHDAMYWYRQDPGQGLRLIYYSQIVNDFQKGDIAEGYSVSREKKESFPLTVTSAQKNPTAFYLCASMLADNYGYTFGSGTRLTVV.

Only a few counts were recorded for this clone. The CDR3 is CASRKGAGGPQYEQYF. The CDR3 region has the DNA TGTGCCAGCAGAAAGGGAGCGGGGGGGCCGCAGTACGAGCAGTACTTC. The genes are TRBV28 and TRBJ2-7; TRBD2 agrees at 10 bases. The CDR3 totals 16 residues. CDR1 and CDR2 from the germline V gene are MDHEN and SYDVKM. Trimming at V came to 6 bases and at J to 4 bases, leaving 12 bases not matched to a gene. Filled out from reference TRBV28 and TRBJ2-7, the complete variable domain reads DVKVTQSSRYLVKRTGEKVFLECVQDMDHENMFWYRQDPGLGLRLIYFSYDVKMKEKGDIPEGYSVSREKKERFSLILESASTNQTSMYLCASRKGAGGPQYEQYFGPGTRLTVT.

The chain joins TRBV25-1 to TRBJ1-3; D remains unclear. Germline values: CDR1 MGHDK, CDR2 SYGVNS. The CDR3 sequence is 14 residues long. V was cut by 1 base and J by 4 bases, with 8 bases left in between. The CDR3 DNA is TGTGCCAGCAGTGAATCTAGTTGGGGAAACACCATATATTTT. Its translation is CASSESSWGNTIYF.

The genes are TRBV3-1 (or the pseudogene TRBV3-2) and TRBJ2-5, with 7 positions matching TRBD2. The CDR3 runs to 15 residues. Germline V lookup: CDR1 LGHDT, CDR2 YNNKEL (reference sequence). V trimming: 1 base; J trimming: 2 bases; junction bases outside the gene matches: 4. CDR3 nucleotides: TGTGCCAGCAGCCAAGTCAGGACTAGACAAGAGACCCAGTACTTC. It specifies CASSQVRTRQETQYF.

The CDR3 sequence: CASHFSGGALEQFF. The CDR3 nucleotides are TGTGCCAGTCATTTTAGCGGGGGGGCCTTGGAGCAGTTCTTC. The V and J genes are TRBV2 and TRBJ2-1; 11 bases line up with TRBD2. This CDR3 spans 14 amino acids. In germline, CDR1 is SNHLY, CDR2 FYNNEI. Trimming at V came to 9 bases and at J to 10 bases, leaving 11 bases not matched to a gene.

This chain links TRBV12-3 or TRBV12-4 with TRBJ1-2; D ambiguous. There are 13 residues in the CDR3. The V gene lost 3 bases and the J gene lost 7 bases, with 12 bases spanning the gap. CDR3 residues: CASSFGEGFGYTF. CDR3 coding DNA: TGTGCCAGCAGTTTCGGGGAGGGTTTTGGCTACACCTTC.

This chain uses TRBV15 with TRBJ2-7; tentative D call: TRBD1 (6 bases). This CDR3 is built from 14 residues. V was clipped by 1 base and J by 2 bases, with 9 bases between them. CDR1 is LNHNV, CDR2 YYDKDF, per germline (reference sequence). The CDR3: CATSRATGTYEQYF. The CDR3 region has the DNA TGTGCCACCAGCAGAGCAACAGGGACCTACGAGCAGTACTTC.

The chain carries TRBV5-1 and TRBJ2-2, with D tentatively TRBD1 (6 bases). CDR1 and CDR2 from the germline V gene are SGHRS and YFSETQ. The CDR3 has 17 residues. V gave up 3 bases and J gave up 0 bases, with 15 bases separating them. CDR3 region: CASSSPRDTANTGELFF. The CDR3 coding sequence is TGCGCCAGCAGCTCACCCAGGGACACCGCGAACACCGGGGAGCTGTTTTTT.

Here the CDR3 reads CASSQDGRQGGPQHF. In DNA, the CDR3 is TGCGCCAGCAGCCAAGATGGTCGGCAGGGTGGGCCCCAGCATTTT. The chain combines TRBV4-3 with TRBJ1-5; weak D call: TRBD1 (5 bases). V lost 0 bases, J lost 9 bases, and 15 bases lay in between. Germline V gene sequence: CDR1 LGHNA, CDR2 YSLEER. The length of the CDR3 is 15 residues.

The chain joins TRBV29-1 to TRBJ1-4; a weak D match, TRBD1 (6 bases). The CDR3 runs 13 residues. Looked up from germline, CDR1 is SQVTM and CDR2 is ANQGSEA. Trimming removed 2 bases from V and 10 bases from J, with 14 bases in between. Here the CDR3 DNA reads TGCAGCGTTGAAATGGACAGCTCTGCAAAACTGTTTTTT. Translating it yields CSVEMDSSAKLFF.

The rearrangement links TRBV12-5 to TRBJ1-1; D might be TRBD1 (5 bases). The length of the CDR3 is 13 residues. Germline assignment: CDR1 LGHNT and CDR2 FRNRAP. Between the trimmed V and J ends, which lost 4 bases and 5 bases, there was a span of 11 bases. The DNA for the CDR3 is TGTGCTAGTGGTTACGACAAGGGGACTGAAGCTTTCTTT. It yields the protein CASGYDKGTEAFF.

The CDR3 here is CASSLDHSNQPQHF. CDR3 nucleotides: TGTGCCAGCAGCTTAGATCATAGCAATCAGCCCCAGCATTTT. V usage is TRBV11-2 and J usage is TRBJ1-5; unclear D gene. Germline CDR1 reads SGHAT; CDR2 reads FQNNGV. This CDR3 is 14 amino acids long. Trimming removed 0 bases at V and 0 bases at J, with 3 bases between.

The genes are TRBV5-4 and TRBJ2-2; TRBD2 is a possible D gene (5 bases). CDR1 SGHNT and CDR2 YYREEE come from the germline V gene (reference sequence). V lost 4 bases and J 0 bases, leaving 13 bases between the germline ends. This CDR3 spans 16 amino acids. This CDR3 reads CASSRGPSANTGELFF. The DNA of the CDR3 is TGTGCCAGCAGCCGAGGGCCCAGCGCGAACACCGGGGAGCTGTTTTTT.

The chain carries TRBV5-1 and TRBJ2-7; 7 bases are a match to TRBD1. The ends lost 3 bases at V and 4 bases at J; junction bases unmatched: 7. The CDR3 is 14 amino acids. Germline V gene data show CDR1 as SGHRS and CDR2 as YFSETQ. CDR3 in DNA: TGCGCCAGCAGCTCGGGACAGTCCGCATACGAGCAGTACTTC. Translation gives CASSSGQSAYEQYF.

The chain recombines TRBV5-1 with TRBJ2-4, with 9 bases fitting TRBD1. The V gene's germline CDR1 is SGHRS and CDR2 YFSETQ. V lost 0 bases and J lost 8; bases outside the gene matches: 3. The CDR3 spans 14 residues. CDR3 nucleotide sequence: TGCGCCAGCAGCTTGGGGGACAGGGATGACATTCAGTACTTC. This sequence encodes CASSLGDRDDIQYF.

This sequence joins TRBV5-1 and TRBJ1-6; unclear D gene. CDR3 length: 16 residues. Trimming cost V 4 bases and J 0 bases, with 11 bases left between them. Germline CDR1 reads SGHRS; CDR2 reads YFSETQ. In nucleotides, the CDR3 is TGCGCCAGCAGCCCGCGGGTCGACTCCTATAATTCACCCCTCCACTTT. Amino acids: CASSPRVDSYNSPLHF. Full variable domain (missing parts from reference TRBV5-1 and TRBJ1-6): KAGVTQTPRYLIKTRGQQVTLSCSPISGHRSVSWYQQTPGQGLQFLFEYFSETQRNKGNFPGRFSGRQFSNSRSEMNVSTLELGDSALYLCASSPRVDSYNSPLHFGNGTRLTVT.

The chain joins TRBV20-1 to TRBJ2-3, with 7 bases aligning to TRBD2. The J segment lost 8 bases and the V segment lost 3 bases, leaving 8 bases of the junction unmatched. CDR1 DFQATT and CDR2 SNEGSKA come from the germline V gene (reference sequence). This CDR3 has 13 residues. The CDR3 region has the DNA TGCAGTGCTAGTTATGGGGGGAGGGGTACGCAGTATTTT. This sequence encodes CSASYGGRGTQYF.

The chain links TRBV19 to TRBJ1-4, with unresolved D. Trimming removed 2 bases at V and 0 bases at J, with 10 bases between. Germline V gene lookup returns CDR1 LNHDA and CDR2 SQIVND (reference sequence). The CDR3 is 16 amino acids. The CDR3 region is CASSIRQAATNEKLFF. The CDR3 nucleotides are TGTGCCAGTAGTATAAGGCAGGCAGCAACTAATGAAAAACTGTTTTTT.